The 3 T cell receptor beta chains presented below share a single source sample, sequenced in a study of blood T cells in healthy people across ages. Then a second PCR, running roughly 7 to 11 cycles, was carried out with a sample-barcoded 5' primer and a J-beta primer mix. TCRdb re-derived calls from the 5' RACE reads in MiXCR, one entry per CDR3 protein. The sample consists of hundreds of thousands of distinct CDR3 sequences, around 21% of them appearing once. Sequencing used blood. The receptors derive from a man aged 65 to 79 in good health.

This clonotype showed up many times. The chain recombines TRBV6-6 with TRBJ2-5; 7 bases match TRBD2. This CDR3 has 13 residues. Trimming at V came to 2 bases and at J to 4 bases, leaving 1 base not matched to a gene. Germline loops: CDR1 MNHNY, CDR2 SVGAGI (reference sequence). In DNA, the CDR3 is TGTGCCAGCAGTTACGGCGGGAGAGAGACCCAGTACTTC. Its protein product is CASSYGGRETQYF.

This sequence joins TRBV20-1 and TRBJ1-1; no firm D call. Trimming stripped 3 bases from V and 1 base from J, with 12 bases between. This CDR3 is built from 14 residues. Germline CDR1 and CDR2: DFQATT and SNEGSKA (reference sequence). CDR3: CSARAGVANTEAFF. The CDR3 region has the DNA TGCAGTGCTAGGGCGGGAGTTGCGAACACTGAAGCTTTCTTT.

The chain joins TRBV2 to TRBJ2-5; D ambiguous. V was clipped by 4 bases and J by 2 bases, with 8 bases between them. The CDR3 extends over 13 amino acids. The germline V gene encodes CDR1 SNHLY and CDR2 FYNNEI. As DNA, the CDR3 is TGTGCCAGCAGTGCGGCTAGACAAGAGACCCAGTACTTC. This codes for CASSAARQETQYF.